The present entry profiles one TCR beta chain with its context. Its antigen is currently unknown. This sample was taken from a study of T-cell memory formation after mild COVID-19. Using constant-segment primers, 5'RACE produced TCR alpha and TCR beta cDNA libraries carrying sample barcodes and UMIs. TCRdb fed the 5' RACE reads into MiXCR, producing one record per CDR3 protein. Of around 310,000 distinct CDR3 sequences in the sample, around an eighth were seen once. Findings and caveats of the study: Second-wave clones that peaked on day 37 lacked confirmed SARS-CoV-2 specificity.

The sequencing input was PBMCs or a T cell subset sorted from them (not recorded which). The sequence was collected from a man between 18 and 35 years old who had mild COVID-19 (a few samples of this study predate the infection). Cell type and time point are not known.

In DNA form, the CDR3 reads TGCGCCAGCAGCCAAGATCGCGTGGGGGTGGCGAACGGGGAGCTGTTTTTT. Translating gives CASSQDRVGVANGELFF. The V and J genes are TRBV4-3 and TRBJ2-2; possibly TRBD1 or TRBD2 for D (5 bases each). Trimming took 0 bases from V and 7 from J, leaving 18 bases between them. The CDR3 loop spans 17 amino acids. Germline V lookup: CDR1 LGHNA, CDR2 YSLEER.